These 24 T cell receptor beta chains were all obtained from the same sample, sequenced in a study of blood T cell repertoires in COVID-19. Some clones are missing from TCRdb's copy, which holds only in-frame ones; the method was immunoSEQ multiplex PCR. The sample holds roughly 170,000 clones, around 82% seen once. Sequenced material: PBMCs or T cells enriched from blood (not recorded which). Receptors originate from a woman in her 50s in a cohort exposed to, infected with or recovered from COVID-19 (not recorded which).

The rearrangement links TRBV7-6 to TRBJ2-3, with D possibly matching TRBD2 (5 bases). Trimming pared 2 bases from V and 2 bases from J, leaving 11 bases between. Germline CDR1 SGHVS, CDR2 FNYEAQ. The CDR3 has 15 residues. CDR3 sequence: CASSLNPGSTDTQYF. CDR3 sequence (DNA): TGTGCCAGCAGCTTAAATCCGGGGTCCACAGATACGCAGTATTTT.

This clone was seen a few times. The V gene is TRBV2, the J gene TRBJ2-2; the D is unclear. CDR3 length: 13 residues. V was shortened by 7 bases and J by 5 bases, with 11 bases between the two germline ends. Germline lookup yields CDR1 SNHLY and CDR2 FYNNEI. As DNA, the CDR3 is TGTGCCAGCACCCCCCAACTGACCGGGGAGCTGTTTTTT. Its protein is CASTPQLTGELFF.

The chain is built from TRBV7-2 and TRBJ2-3; no clear D. Germline CDR1 SGHTA, CDR2 FQGNSA. The length of the CDR3 is 14 residues. V shed 5 bases and J shed 1 base, with 10 bases lying between them. CDR3 in DNA: TGTGCCAGCAGCCCAAGCCGGGGCACAGATACGCAGTATTTT. This encodes CASSPSRGTDTQYF.

This chain links TRBV2 with TRBJ1-5; no firm D call. The CDR3 contains 12 residues. The germline CDR1 and CDR2 sequences are SNHLY and FYNNEI. The V end was cut by 5 bases, the J end by 11 bases, with 13 bases between. CDR3 in DNA: TGTGCCAGCAGTTCCCCACGGAGGGCCCAGCATTTT. Its translation: CASSSPRRAQHF.

The chain employs TRBV7-9 and TRBJ2-5; 7 bases align to TRBD1. V lost 7 bases and J lost 2; bases outside the gene matches: 10. The CDR3 totals 15 residues. The V gene's germline CDR1 is SEHNR and CDR2 FQNEAQ (reference sequence). This CDR3 reads CASTKGDSSQETQYF. CDR3 sequence (DNA): TGTGCCAGCACCAAAGGGGACAGTTCTCAAGAGACCCAGTACTTC.

In regard to this clone: The same CDR3 arises from other DNA sequences in this sample as well. CDR3 protein: CAISDSYEQYF. The DNA for the CDR3 is TGTGCCATCAGTGACAGTTACGAGCAGTACTTC. J is TRBJ2-7 and V is TRBV10-3; D gene ambiguous. The CDR3 is 11 amino acids. The germline CDR1 and CDR2 sequences are ENHRY and SYGVKD. V was shortened by 3 bases and J by 4 bases, with 4 bases between the two germline ends.

The gene calls are TRBV6-5 and TRBJ2-3; 9 nucleotides match TRBD1. The junction had 9 bases not matched to a gene; V was cut back by 7 bases and J by 4 bases. This CDR3 region has 15 residues. In germline, CDR1 is MNHEY, CDR2 SVGAGI. As DNA, the CDR3 is TGTGCCAGCAAACTAAGGGACAGGGCATCAGATACGCAGTATTTT. Translating it yields CASKLRDRASDTQYF.

The chain recombines TRBV19 with TRBJ2-3; 7 positions agree with TRBD2. The CDR3 is 13 amino acids. Germline V lookup: CDR1 LNHDA, CDR2 SQIVND (reference sequence). The trim removed 9 bases at V and 2 bases at J, leaving 5 bases unmatched. CDR3 protein: CASLAVNTDTQYF. Written as DNA, the CDR3 is TGTGCCAGCCTAGCGGTTAACACAGATACGCAGTATTTT.

The chain employs TRBV28 and TRBJ1-4; D may be TRBD1 (6 bases). The CDR3 is 17 amino acids. Trimming removed 5 bases at V and 6 bases at J, with 22 bases between. Looked up from germline, CDR1 is MDHEN and CDR2 is SYDVKM. The chain's CDR3 is CASSPPGVAGGDEKLFF. CDR3 coding DNA: TGTGCCAGCAGTCCCCCCGGGGTCGCGGGGGGCGATGAAAAACTGTTTTTT. Full variable domain (outside the CDR3, taken from reference TRBV28 and TRBJ1-4): DVKVTQSSRYLVKRTGEKVFLECVQDMDHENMFWYRQDPGLGLRLIYFSYDVKMKEKGDIPEGYSVSREKKERFSLILESASTNQTSMYLCASSPPGVAGGDEKLFFGSGTQLSVL.

The rearrangement joins TRBV19 to TRBJ1-2; no clear D. Germline CDR1 is LNHDA and CDR2 is SQIVND (reference sequence). The germline V and J ends were trimmed by 5 bases and 7 bases, with 11 bases remaining between them. The length of the CDR3 is 12 residues. CDR3 coding DNA: TGTGCCAGTAGTGCACAAATGGCTGGCTACACCTTC. It specifies CASSAQMAGYTF.

The chain recombines TRBV5-4 with TRBJ1-1; the match to TRBD1 covers 8 bases. Germline CDR1 SGHNT, CDR2 YYREEE (reference sequence). The CDR3 is made up of 14 amino acids. Trimming took 3 bases from V and 1 from J; bases not matched to a gene: 2. CDR3 nucleotides: TGTGCCAGCAGCTCGGGACAGGAGAACACTGAAGCTTTCTTT. Translated, it gives CASSSGQENTEAFF.

The gene calls are TRBV7-2 and TRBJ1-5; 11 nucleotides match TRBD1. The CDR3 extends over 15 amino acids. Germline V gene lookup returns CDR1 SGHTA and CDR2 FQGNSA. V dropped 1 base and J dropped 5; count of bases not matched to a gene: 1. CDR3 sequence reads: CASSLGDRGDQPQHF. CDR3 bases: TGTGCCAGCAGCTTAGGGGACAGGGGGGATCAGCCCCAGCATTTT.

The chain joins TRBV19 to TRBJ1-2; 7 nucleotides align to TRBD1. The CDR3 sequence is 14 residues long. The V segment lost 5 bases and the J segment 5 bases; nucleotides outside the gene matches: 8. Germline lookup yields CDR1 LNHDA and CDR2 SQIVND (reference sequence). The CDR3 coding sequence is TGTGCCAGTAGTCCCCGACAGGGTGGGTATGGCTACACCTTC. Protein product: CASSPRQGGYGYTF.

V usage is TRBV5-6 and J usage is TRBJ2-5, with 9 bases lining up with TRBD2. CDR3 length: 15 residues. Germline CDR1 is SGHDT and CDR2 is YYEEEE. The V segment lost 0 bases and the J segment 9 bases; nucleotides outside the gene matches: 9. Written as DNA, the CDR3 is TGTGCCAGCAGCTTGGCTTCAGCGGGGGGACCGGCCCAGTACTTC. It codes for CASSLASAGGPAQYF.

The chain links TRBV30 to TRBJ2-7, with D unresolved. V lost 3 bases to trimming and J lost 5 bases, with 8 bases between them. The V gene's germline CDR1 is GTSNPN and CDR2 SVGIG (reference sequence). The CDR3 runs 11 residues. The CDR3 DNA reads as TGTGCCTGGAGGATAGTTCACGAGCAGTACTTC. It translates to CAWRIVHEQYF.

The chain employs TRBV27 and TRBJ1-4; D is unresolved. This CDR3 contains 15 residues. V dropped 2 bases and J dropped 8 bases, with 15 bases sitting between them. Germline CDR1 reads MNHEY; CDR2 reads SMNVEV (reference sequence). In DNA form, the CDR3 reads TGTGCCAGCAGTTTAAGGGAAGGAGGATTCGAAAAACTGTTTTTT. This translates into CASSLREGGFEKLFF.

The V call is TRBV7-9, the J call TRBJ2-3, with TRBD2 matching 10 bases. Germline trimming cut 3 bases from V and 2 bases from J; bases unmatched to any gene: 11. The length of the CDR3 is 18 residues. Germline assignment: CDR1 SEHNR and CDR2 FQNEAQ (reference sequence). The CDR3 protein is CASSFEREGRVVTDTQYF. For the CDR3, the DNA is TGTGCCAGCAGCTTCGAGCGGGAGGGTCGGGTTGTCACAGATACGCAGTATTTT.

This chain links TRBV12-3 or TRBV12-4 with TRBJ1-2; TRBD1 agrees at 7 bases. Losses at the gene ends were 1 base for V and 8 bases for J; bases not matched to a gene: 4. CDR3 size: 13 residues. CDR3 sequence reads: CASSLEGGWGYTF. Written as DNA, the CDR3 is TGTGCCAGCAGTTTAGAAGGGGGCTGGGGCTACACCTTC.

This chain connects TRBV7-3 to TRBJ2-1; weak D call: TRBD2 (6 bases). Trimming removed 5 bases from V and 8 bases from J, with 13 bases in between. Germline values: CDR1 SGHTA, CDR2 FQGTGA. This CDR3 region has 13 residues. CDR3 in DNA: TGTGCCAGCAGCGCACTAGCTACGGATGAGCAGTTCTTC. It codes for CASSALATDEQFF.

This chain links TRBV3-1 (or the pseudogene TRBV3-2) with TRBJ1-2; maybe TRBD1 (5 bases). The CDR3 is 14 amino acids. Trimming took off 2 bases at V and 1 base at J, with 8 bases between the two ends. Germline V CDR1 and CDR2: LGHDT, YNNKEL (reference sequence). CDR3 sequence: CASSQIGVNYGYTF. For the CDR3, the DNA is TGTGCCAGCAGCCAAATAGGGGTTAACTATGGCTACACCTTC.

This clone was counted a few times. The chain carries TRBV3-1 (or the pseudogene TRBV3-2) and TRBJ1-1; possible D gene TRBD1, 5 bases. V gave up 0 bases and J gave up 5 bases, with 10 bases separating them. The length of the CDR3 is 14 residues. Per the germline V gene, CDR1 is LGHDT and CDR2 is YNNKEL (reference sequence). The CDR3 DNA sequence: TGTGCCAGCAGCCAAGATGTGGGGGGAACTGAAGCTTTCTTT. Its protein is CASSQDVGGTEAFF.

The chain employs TRBV20-1 and TRBJ2-1; no definite D call. The germline gives CDR1 DFQATT, CDR2 SNEGSKA (reference sequence). With 7 bases removed from V and 12 bases from J, the gap between germline ends came to 13 bases. This CDR3 has 10 residues. CDR3 region: CSGSELRQFF. The CDR3 DNA sequence: TGCAGTGGAAGTGAGTTGAGGCAGTTCTTC.

This rearrangement joins TRBV4-3 to TRBJ2-1; possible D gene TRBD2, 7 bases. CDR1 and CDR2 (germline): LGHNA, YSLEER. V lost 4 bases and J 8 bases, leaving 15 bases between the germline ends. The CDR3 consists of 14 residues. CDR3: CASSPLDGGHEQFF. The CDR3 DNA is TGCGCCAGCAGCCCACTCGACGGGGGGCATGAGCAGTTCTTC.

V is TRBV5-4 and J is TRBJ1-1; 7 positions match TRBD1. Germline loops: CDR1 SGHNT, CDR2 YYREEE (reference sequence). V shed 2 bases and J 1 base; nucleotides not matched to a gene: 2. The CDR3 spans 14 residues. CDR3 region: CASSFGQENTEAFF. Written as DNA, the CDR3 is TGTGCCAGCAGCTTCGGACAGGAGAACACTGAAGCTTTCTTT.